The T cell receptor beta chain described here comes from a study of T cell responses to AZD1222 COVID-19 vaccine. The study's findings and limits: Repertoires in all cases were sampled only once the peak T cell response had passed.

The V gene end was trimmed by 4 bases and the J gene end by 9 bases; junction bases not matched to a gene: 11. The CDR3 is 16 amino acids. Germline V lookup: CDR1 LGHNA, CDR2 YNFKEQ. In the case of this clone: Its specificity is not known.

The data were produced by immunoSEQ multiplex PCR, yet TCRdb's version contains in-frame clones alone and is incomplete. The sample lists 130,000 or so clones; approximately 90% were seen once. This chain uses TRBV4-2 with TRBJ2-2; 10 positions agree with TRBD2. The sample here was peripheral blood, taken on day 0 of AZD1222 vaccination. The TCR was taken from an adult in good health. DNA of the CDR3: TGTGCCAGCAGCCCCGGGGTAGCGGGGGGAGTCCGGGAGCTGTTTTTT. It yields the protein CASSPGVAGGVRELFF.